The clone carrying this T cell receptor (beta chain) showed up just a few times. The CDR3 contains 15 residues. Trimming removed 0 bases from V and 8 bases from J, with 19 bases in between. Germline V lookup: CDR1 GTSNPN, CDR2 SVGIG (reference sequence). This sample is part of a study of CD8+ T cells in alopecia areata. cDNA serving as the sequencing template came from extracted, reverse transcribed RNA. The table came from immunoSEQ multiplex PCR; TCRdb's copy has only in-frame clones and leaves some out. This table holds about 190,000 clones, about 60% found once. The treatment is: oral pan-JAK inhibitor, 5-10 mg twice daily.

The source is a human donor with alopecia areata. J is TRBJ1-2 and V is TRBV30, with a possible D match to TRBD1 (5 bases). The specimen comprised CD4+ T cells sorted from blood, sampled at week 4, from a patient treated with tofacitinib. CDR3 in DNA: TGTGCCTGGAGTGTAATCTCCCAGGGCTTCGGCGGCTACACCTTC. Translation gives CAWSVISQGFGGYTF.